The 18 T cell receptor beta chains given below trace back to one sample, sequenced in a study of control samples from healthy donors and cancer patients (dated by TCRdb to 2018 to 2021). The method was the immunoSEQ multiplex PCR assay. As stored in TCRdb, this immuneACCESS dataset retains in-frame rearrangements with V and J assigned. A fraction of the clones does not appear; measured against another copy, unresolved V genes explain less than half of the discrepancy, and the remainder lacks a known reason. The sample has fewer than 200,000 clones on record, just under 95% of them singletons. The ten largest account for 1.4% to 1.5% of the sample. Sequenced input: blood. The receptors derive from a man aged 18 to 35 in good health.

J is TRBJ1-5 and V is TRBV18, with D perhaps TRBD1 (6 bases). CDR3 size: 13 residues. CDR1 KGHSH and CDR2 LQKENI come from the germline V gene. Trimming stripped 4 bases from V and 4 bases from J, with 8 bases between. CDR3 bases: TGTGCCAGCTCACTAGACAGGAATCAGCCCCAGCATTTT. Encoded protein: CASSLDRNQPQHF.

The rearrangement links TRBV18 to TRBJ1-6; possible D gene TRBD1, 5 bases. The CDR3 contains 15 residues. Germline CDR1 reads KGHSH; CDR2 reads LQKENI. V lost 3 bases and J lost 7, with 13 bases in between. In DNA form, the CDR3 reads TGTGCCAGCTCACCGGTTGGGACCTCAAATTCACCCCTCCACTTT. Translation gives CASSPVGTSNSPLHF.

This clone has a single count. The chain links TRBV5-1 to TRBJ2-1; 7 bases fit TRBD2. V was clipped by 2 bases and J by 2 bases; unmatched bases: 1. The germline CDR1 and CDR2 sequences are SGHRS and YFSETQ. This CDR3 comprises 14 residues. The CDR3 here is CASSFGLAYNEQFF. As DNA, the CDR3 is TGCGCCAGCAGCTTTGGACTAGCCTACAATGAGCAGTTCTTC.

The chain combines TRBV9 with TRBJ1-6; TRBD1 matches 10 bases. The J segment lost 10 bases and the V segment lost 4 bases, leaving 8 bases of the junction unmatched. The length of the CDR3 is 15 residues. CDR1 is SGDLS and CDR2 is YYNGEE in the germline V gene. The chain's CDR3 is CASSRFGTGVSPLHF. CDR3 bases: TGTGCCAGCAGCCGCTTCGGGACAGGGGTGTCACCCCTCCACTTT.

The CDR3 region has the DNA TGTGCCAGCAGCCAAGACAGGACAGGGGGCAACATTCAGTACTTC. Amino acids: CASSQDRTGGNIQYF. V is TRBV3-1 (or the pseudogene TRBV3-2) and J is TRBJ2-4; 11 bases align to TRBD1. V shed 0 bases, J shed 7 bases, and the junction held 2 bases outside the gene matches. Germline CDR1 reads LGHDT; CDR2 reads YNNKEL (reference sequence). The CDR3 has 15 residues.

This clone was observed once. The gene calls are TRBV5-1 and TRBJ2-3, with D tentatively TRBD1 or TRBD2 (5 bases each). The CDR3 loop spans 13 amino acids. V lost 4 bases and J lost 6, with 12 bases in between. Germline CDR1 is SGHRS and CDR2 is YFSETQ. This CDR3 reads CASSTGPEDTQYF. The CDR3 DNA follows: TGCGCCAGCAGCACGGGGCCCGAGGATACGCAGTATTTT.

The rearrangement links TRBV12-5 to TRBJ2-3; 7 bases line up with TRBD2. The CDR3 has 10 amino acids. Germline CDR1 LGHNT, CDR2 FRNRAP. The CDR3: CAQGGDTQYF. The CDR3, as DNA: TGTGCCCAGGGAGGGGATACGCAGTATTTT.

CDR3 bases: TGTGCCAGCTCACCACCTGGGACGGGGTTCTACGAGCAGTACTTC. Protein: CASSPPGTGFYEQYF. This sequence joins TRBV18 and TRBJ2-7, with D perhaps matching TRBD1 or TRBD2 (5 bases each). The CDR3 loop spans 15 amino acids. From germline, CDR1 is KGHSH and CDR2 LQKENI. Trimming left V 0 bases short and J 3 bases short, with 12 bases between.

The gene calls are TRBV7-2 and TRBJ2-7; TRBD1 aligns across 7 bases. The CDR3 length is 14 residues. CDR1 is SGHTA and CDR2 is FQGNSA in the germline V gene. The J segment lost 3 bases and the V segment lost 2 bases, leaving 4 bases of the junction unmatched. As DNA, the CDR3 is TGTGCCAGCAGCTTACAGGGGGATAGCTACGAGCAGTACTTC. Protein: CASSLQGDSYEQYF.

The CDR3 DNA reads TGTGCCAGCAATACCCCGACGGGGGTGAATTCACCCCTCCACTTT. Its protein is CASNTPTGVNSPLHF. V is TRBV28 and J is TRBJ1-6; tentatively, D is TRBD1 (5 bases). The ends were cut back, 7 bases at V and 7 bases at J, with 17 bases in the middle. The CDR3 runs to 15 residues. Germline values: CDR1 MDHEN, CDR2 SYDVKM.

In DNA form, the CDR3 reads TGTGCCATCAGTGAGTTACAAGCGACAGGGGCGAACACTGAAGCTTTCTTT. Translation: CAISELQATGANTEAFF. The chain joins TRBV10-3 to TRBJ1-1, with 8 bases fitting TRBD1. There are 17 residues in the CDR3. Germline V lookup: CDR1 ENHRY, CDR2 SYGVKD. With 1 base clipped from V and 1 base from J, the junction kept 8 bases outside the gene matches.

The CDR3 DNA follows: TGTGCCAGCGGGGGGAGCCCAACTAATGAAAAACTGTTTTTT. Protein sequence: CASGGSPTNEKLFF. The rearrangement joins TRBV7-9 to TRBJ1-4; possibly TRBD1 for D (5 bases). V lost 8 bases and J lost 0, with 10 bases in between. The CDR3 covers 14 residues. CDR1 is SEHNR and CDR2 is FQNEAQ in the germline V gene (reference sequence). Using reference TRBV7-9 and TRBJ1-4 for the parts outside the CDR3, the full variable domain is DTGVSQNPRHKITKRGQNVTFRCDPISEHNRLYWYRQTLGQGPEFLTYFQNEAQLEKSRLLSDRFSAERPKGSFSTLEIQRTEQGDSAMYLCASGGSPTNEKLFFGSGTQLSVL.

The chain uses TRBV10-3 and TRBJ2-5, with TRBD2 matching 7 bases. V was pared by 8 bases and J by 1 base, with 4 bases of the junction left unmatched. CDR1 is ENHRY, CDR2 SYGVKD, per germline. The CDR3 runs to 13 residues. For the CDR3, the DNA is TGTGCCATCGGGTCTAGCGGCCAAGAGACCCAGTACTTC. It yields the protein CAIGSSGQETQYF.

The rearrangement uses TRBV6-2 or TRBV6-3 and TRBJ2-1; 11 nucleotides line up with TRBD2. This CDR3 region has 22 residues. Germline assignment: CDR1 MNHEY and CDR2 SVGEGT. V lost 7 bases and J lost 7; bases outside the gene matches: 30. In DNA form, the CDR3 reads TGTGCCAGCACCCCTCACCAGTCGTTAACTAGCGGGGGACTGGGGTCTGCGAATGAGCAGTTCTTC. This codes for CASTPHQSLTSGGLGSANEQFF.

The chain couples TRBV7-9 to TRBJ2-3; 10 bases line up with TRBD2. From germline, CDR1 is SEHNR and CDR2 FQNEAQ (reference sequence). The CDR3 spans 15 residues. V was clipped by 2 bases and J by 2 bases; unmatched bases: 1. The CDR3 region has the DNA TGTGCCAGCAGCTTAACTAGCGGGGACACAGATACGCAGTATTTT. Translating gives CASSLTSGDTDTQYF.

The chain recombines TRBV3-1 (or the pseudogene TRBV3-2) with TRBJ1-1; D unresolved. V shed 3 bases and J shed 7 bases, with 12 bases lying between them. Germline values: CDR1 LGHDT, CDR2 YNNKEL (reference sequence). CDR3 length: 13 amino acids. Here the CDR3 DNA reads TGTGCCAGCAGCCACCTATCCAGGCATGAAGCTTTCTTT. This gives the protein CASSHLSRHEAFF.

The gene calls are TRBV29-1 and TRBJ2-3; possible D gene TRBD2, 7 bases. The germline V gene encodes CDR1 SQVTM and CDR2 ANQGSEA. The V gene lost 7 bases and the J gene lost 0 bases, with 14 bases spanning the gap. There are 14 residues in the CDR3. CDR3 sequence (DNA): TGCAGCGGTGAGGGGGGGGAGAGCACAGATACGCAGTATTTT. Translation: CSGEGGESTDTQYF.

The V and J genes are TRBV27 and TRBJ2-1, with a weak D call TRBD1 (5 bases). Trimming took off 5 bases at V and 3 bases at J, with 8 bases between the two ends. The CDR3 is 13 residues long. CDR1 is MNHEY and CDR2 is SMNVEV in the germline V gene (reference sequence). The CDR3 region has the DNA TGTGCCAGCAGTGATACAGGCTACAATGAGCAGTTCTTC. It encodes CASSDTGYNEQFF.